This T cell receptor beta chain was captured by sequencing in a study of OX40 agonist ivuxolimab in advanced cancers. Looking at the study overall: Ivuxolimab was an agonistic, fully human IgG2 monoclonal antibody directed against OX40 (CD134), a costimulatory receptor. Intravenous ivuxolimab was administered to patients every 2 weeks at six dose levels: 0.01, 0.1, 0.3, 1.5, 3 and 10 mg/kg. Of the approximately 53 patients in dose escalation, 19 had hepatocellular carcinoma, some 15 had melanoma, 9 had renal cell carcinoma and 9 had head and neck cancer. A male proportion of almost 85% and a mean age of approximately 60 years, ranging from 23 to 79, were recorded for the dose-escalation cohort. Prior anti-PD-1, anti-PD-L1 or anti-CTLA-4 therapy was permitted, and approximately 42% of dose-escalation patients had received checkpoint inhibitors. Partial responses occurred in three dose-escalation patients: two with cutaneous melanoma and one with hepatocellular carcinoma. The purpose of peripheral TCRbeta sequencing was to test whether ivuxolimab changed TCR sequence diversity and led to clonal T-cell expansion. The paper covers the monotherapy dose-escalation part of the phase I ivuxolimab trial, which included N ≈ 57 patients.

On this clone: The antigen it recognizes is unknown. Base quality data are lacking; no much larger clone is found one base away.

The trial excluded patients who had a history of autoimmune disease or who were on systemic immunosuppression. In every dose cohort, peripheral blood was drawn for TCR sequencing at baseline, cycle 4 day 1, and cycle 7 day 1. Samples were obtained from an open-label, multicenter, first-in-human phase I dose-escalation trial of ivuxolimab. Adults with locally advanced or metastatic melanoma, renal cell, hepatocellular, or head and neck squamous cell carcinoma were enrolled in the trial. CD4+ and CD8+ T cells were sorted separately from peripheral blood before TCR sequencing. Genomic DNA was isolated from the sorted cells so that the TCRbeta CDR3 region could be sequenced. The immunoSEQ Assay was used for sequencing of TCRbeta CDR3 regions. The immuneACCESS repertoire file appears here via TCRdb, limited to in-frame rearrangements. These files lack a portion of the clones; in checked studies, under half of the deficit traces to unresolved V genes, and the cause of the others is not known. Within this sample are some 94,000 clones, with around 95% of them counted one time only. The ten largest clones represent roughly 2.1% of the sample.

The full study reports these points: In the 0.1-3.0 mg/kg groups, partial responders had among the lowest normalized peripheral clonal expansion, particularly in CD8+ T cells. At doses of 0.1 to 3.0 mg/kg, clonal expansion of both CD4+ and CD8+ blood T cells was observed from baseline to week 6. On average, CD8+ T cells showed more expanded clones than CD4+ T cells after ivuxolimab. Low levels of normalized T-cell clonal expansion were also shown by some nonresponding patients. The antigen specificity of the peripheral T cells that underwent clonal expansion was not determined.

V lost 2 bases and J lost 5 bases; the stretch between them is 1 base long. Reading from cysteine to phenylalanine, the CDR3 counts 11 amino acids. Just the 33-base CDR3 DNA is kept, in frame starting at base 1. The germline V gene encodes CDR1 MNHNY and CDR2 SVGAGI (reference sequence). This clonotype was obtained from an adult with an advanced solid tumor such as melanoma, head and neck, liver or kidney cancer. The sequenced sample was CD4+ or CD8+ T cells sorted from blood, obtained in a trial of the OX40 agonist ivuxolimab. In this chain, TRBV6-6 is recombined with TRBJ2-1; no D segment can be confidently identified. The CDR3 region reads CASSYNNEQFF. The sequenced DNA: TGTGCCAGCAGTTACAACAATGAGCAGTTCTTC.